Below, 31 T cell receptor beta chains from the same sample are listed, as sequenced in a study of T-cell reconstitution after alpha-beta-depleted transplantation in children. It was with unique molecular identifiers that the TCRbeta library was prepared. TCRdb reprocessed the PCR reads via MiXCR and lists one record per CDR3 protein. The profile shows around 700,000 distinct CDR3 sequences, around 13% of them singletons. The starting material was PBMCs, obtained before TCRalphabeta/CD19-depleted stem cell transplant. These receptors all come from a girl aged 2-15 years with congenital amegakaryocytic thrombocytopenia, due to receive a stem cell transplant.

This clonotype occurred a few times. This chain links TRBV5-1 with TRBJ1-4; a weak D match, TRBD1 (6 bases). Germline V lookup: CDR1 SGHRS, CDR2 YFSETQ. Trimming shortened V by 4 bases and J by 5 bases, and 15 bases separated the two germline ends. This CDR3 is built from 15 residues. Here the CDR3 reads CASSRYRAGNEKLFF. The CDR3 DNA sequence: TGCGCCAGCAGCCGGTACAGGGCAGGGAATGAAAAACTGTTTTTT.

Many counts were recorded for this clonotype. This chain links TRBV5-1 with TRBJ2-3, with 9 positions matching TRBD2. V dropped 2 bases and J dropped 2; count of bases not matched to a gene: 9. The CDR3 is 17 residues long. Germline-derived CDR1 and CDR2 are SGHRS and YFSETQ. CDR3 nucleotide sequence: TGCGCCAGCAGCTTAGCGAAGACTAGCGGAGTCACAGATACGCAGTATTTT. Protein sequence: CASSLAKTSGVTDTQYF.

This clonotype came up a few times. The chain is built from TRBV14 and TRBJ2-5; D ambiguous. Trimming took off 0 bases at V and 1 base at J, with 15 bases between the two ends. This CDR3 spans 17 amino acids. Germline V gene sequence: CDR1 SGHDN, CDR2 FVKESK. The CDR3 sequence is CASSQDHPDAGQETQYF. Here the CDR3 DNA reads TGTGCCAGCAGCCAAGATCATCCGGATGCCGGCCAAGAGACCCAGTACTTC.

There are many counts of this clonotype. The V gene is TRBV20-1, the J gene TRBJ2-3; 7 positions match TRBD2. This CDR3 region has 14 residues. CDR1 DFQATT and CDR2 SNEGSKA come from the germline V gene (reference sequence). The J segment lost 0 bases and the V segment lost 1 base, leaving 1 base of the junction unmatched. CDR3 amino acids: CSARGRESTDTQYF. The CDR3 region has the DNA TGCAGTGCTAGAGGGCGGGAGAGCACAGATACGCAGTATTTT.

The rearrangement uses TRBV12-3 or TRBV12-4 and TRBJ1-1; D perhaps matches TRBD1 (6 bases). This CDR3 is 15 amino acids long. V shed 7 bases and J shed 0 bases, with 15 bases lying between them. This chain's CDR3 is CASTIRRGVNTEAFF. The CDR3 DNA follows: TGTGCCAGCACCATTAGAAGGGGGGTGAACACTGAAGCTTTCTTT.

CDR3 nucleotides: TGTGCCATCAGTAGCAGACCCTACGAGCAGTACTTC. It specifies CAISSRPYEQYF. The rearrangement links TRBV10-3 to TRBJ2-7; D call uncertain. CDR1 and CDR2 from the germline V gene are ENHRY and SYGVKD. V was trimmed by 5 bases and J by 2 bases, leaving 7 bases between them. The CDR3 totals 12 residues.

The gene calls are TRBV5-1 and TRBJ1-3; D not certain. The germline V gene encodes CDR1 SGHRS and CDR2 YFSETQ. V lost 4 bases and J 0 bases, leaving 14 bases between the germline ends. The CDR3 contains 16 residues. CDR3 sequence: CASSQGVTHSGNTIYF. DNA for the CDR3: TGCGCCAGCAGCCAAGGCGTCACACACTCTGGAAACACCATATATTTT.

This clonotype was seen ten or more times. The genes are TRBV20-1 and TRBJ2-1; D might be TRBD2 (7 bases). The CDR3 loop spans 15 amino acids. Deletions cut 6 bases from V and 5 bases from J, with 20 bases between. CDR1 DFQATT and CDR2 SNEGSKA come from the germline V gene (reference sequence). In DNA, the CDR3 is TGCAGTGCCACAGTGGGAGGGGGGAGCAACAATGAGCAGTTCTTC. Its translation is CSATVGGGSNNEQFF.

The chain uses TRBV12-3 or TRBV12-4 and TRBJ2-5; D uncertain. There are 15 residues in the CDR3. Trimming left V 3 bases short and J 4 bases short, with 15 bases between. The DNA of the CDR3 is TGTGCCAGCAGTTTTAGGCCTTTACCTCCAGAGACCCAGTACTTC. This gives the protein CASSFRPLPPETQYF.

This clonotype turned up a few times. The gene calls are TRBV7-9 and TRBJ2-2; TRBD1 or TRBD2 may be the D gene (5 bases each). CDR3 length: 14 residues. Per germline, CDR1 SEHNR and CDR2 FQNEAQ (reference sequence). The V gene lost 11 bases and the J gene lost 3 bases, with 16 bases spanning the gap. CDR3 residues: CAGTEGLDTGELFF. CDR3 DNA sequence: TGTGCCGGGACGGAAGGGTTGGACACCGGGGAGCTGTTTTTT.

The sample holds many counts of this clonotype. The J gene is TRBJ2-7, the V gene TRBV20-1; possible D gene TRBD2, 5 bases. V dropped 0 bases and J dropped 3 bases, with 9 bases sitting between them. CDR3 length equals 13 residues. Germline CDR1 and CDR2: DFQATT and SNEGSKA (reference sequence). CDR3 sequence reads: CSARDVGSYEQYF. CDR3 nucleotides: TGCAGTGCTAGAGATGTGGGGAGCTACGAGCAGTACTTC.

This clonotype was seen repeatedly, ten times or more. The rearrangement uses TRBV29-1 and TRBJ2-1; 7 nucleotides line up with TRBD2. Germline V gene sequence: CDR1 SQVTM, CDR2 ANQGSEA. Trimming took 1 base from V and 2 from J; bases not matched to a gene: 8. The CDR3 loop spans 16 amino acids. The CDR3 is CSVEVLGRDPYNEQFF. CDR3 in DNA: TGCAGCGTTGAAGTACTAGGGAGGGATCCCTACAATGAGCAGTTCTTC.

This chain joins TRBV20-1 and TRBJ2-7; the D is unclear. V shed 5 bases and J shed 0 bases, with 14 bases lying between them. From germline, CDR1 is DFQATT and CDR2 SNEGSKA (reference sequence). This CDR3 has 14 residues. The chain's CDR3 is CSAGKDGSSYEQYF. In nucleotides, the CDR3 is TGCAGTGCTGGAAAAGACGGAAGCTCCTACGAGCAGTACTTC.

The V and J genes are TRBV7-8 and TRBJ2-1; 10 nucleotides match TRBD2. This CDR3 has 16 amino acids. Germline CDR1 SGHVS, CDR2 FQNEAQ. V lost 1 base, J lost 8 bases, and 8 bases stayed unmatched. This CDR3 is CASSLVTQREGDEQFF. CDR3 sequence (DNA): TGTGCCAGCAGCTTAGTTACCCAGCGGGAGGGCGATGAGCAGTTCTTC. Full variable domain (remainder filled in from reference TRBV7-8 and TRBJ2-1): GAGVSQSPRYKVAKRGQDVALRCDPISGHVSLFWYQQALGQGPEFLTYFQNEAQLDKSGLPSDRFFAERPEGSVSTLKIQRTQQEDSAVYLCASSLVTQREGDEQFFGPGTRLTVL.

This clonotype was recorded many times. The chain has TRBV5-1 and TRBJ2-3; tentatively, D is TRBD1 (5 bases). The CDR3 has 15 amino acids. V lost 3 bases, J lost 4 bases, and 15 bases lay in between. Germline V gene sequence: CDR1 SGHRS, CDR2 YFSETQ. The CDR3 sequence: CASSSRTSPADTQYF. The CDR3 DNA reads as TGCGCCAGCAGCTCCCGGACATCGCCTGCAGATACGCAGTATTTT.

The chain couples TRBV28 to TRBJ1-4, with unresolved D. Trimming cost V 5 bases and J 0 bases, with 10 bases left between them. This CDR3 comprises 15 residues. The germline gives CDR1 MDHEN, CDR2 SYDVKM. The CDR3, as DNA: TGTGCCAGCAGTACCCCAGGAGCAACTAATGAAAAACTGTTTTTT. Protein: CASSTPGATNEKLFF.

This clonotype was seen at least ten times. The chain combines TRBV20-1 with TRBJ2-3, with 8 bases matching TRBD2. CDR1 DFQATT and CDR2 SNEGSKA come from the germline V gene (reference sequence). The CDR3 has 16 residues. Trimming removed 1 base from V and 0 bases from J; junction bases left unmatched: 6. DNA of the CDR3: TGCAGTGCTAGAGGCCTACTAGCGGCCAGCACAGATACGCAGTATTTT. It translates to CSARGLLAASTDTQYF.

Many counts were recorded for this clonotype. This chain links TRBV12-3 or TRBV12-4 with TRBJ1-1; D possibly corresponds to TRBD1 (6 bases). This CDR3 has 14 residues. Trimming shortened V by 8 bases and J by 5 bases, and 18 bases separated the two germline ends. The CDR3 is CASAPPERGTEAFF. The DNA of the CDR3 is TGTGCCAGCGCGCCCCCAGAAAGGGGGACTGAAGCTTTCTTT.

This clonotype was counted many times. The CDR3 DNA follows: TGCAGTGCGACAGACGGAAACAATCAGCCCCAGCATTTT. Amino acids: CSATDGNNQPQHF. The J gene is TRBJ1-5, the V gene TRBV20-1; D is possibly TRBD1 (5 bases). This CDR3 has 13 residues. CDR1 is DFQATT and CDR2 is SNEGSKA in the germline V gene (reference sequence). Trimming took 6 bases from V and 3 from J, leaving 12 bases between them.

This clonotype came up a few times. V usage is TRBV10-3 and J usage is TRBJ2-1; TRBD2 matches at 12 bases. CDR3 length: 15 amino acids. With 3 bases clipped from V and 13 bases from J, the junction kept 10 bases outside the gene matches. Germline-derived CDR1 and CDR2 are ENHRY and SYGVKD. In DNA, the CDR3 is TGTGCCATCAGTGAATTCGCGACTAGCGGGAGCCAACAGTTCTTC. Translated: CAISEFATSGSQQFF.

This clonotype showed up just once. The CDR3 sequence is CATKSRAGANVLTF. The CDR3 nucleotides read TGTGCCACCAAATCACGAGCTGGGGCCAACGTCCTGACTTTC. This chain joins TRBV15 and TRBJ2-6; D call uncertain. CDR1 is LNHNV, CDR2 YYDKDF, per germline (reference sequence). This CDR3 comprises 14 residues. V lost 7 bases, J lost 2 bases, and 9 bases lay in between. Filled out from reference TRBV15 and TRBJ2-6, the complete variable domain reads DAMVIQNPRYQVTQFGKPVTLSCSQTLNHNVMYWYQQKSSQAPKLLFHYYDKDFNNEADTPDNFQSRRPNTSFCFLDIRSPGLGDTAMYLCATKSRAGANVLTFGAGSRLTVL.

This clonotype turned up a few times. The chain has TRBV5-1 and TRBJ2-7; tentatively, D is TRBD1 or TRBD2 (5 bases each). The germline CDR1 and CDR2 sequences are SGHRS and YFSETQ. This CDR3 is built from 15 residues. Trimming stripped 3 bases from V and 3 bases from J, with 16 bases between. CDR3 in amino acids: CASSSTGAWDYEQYF. The CDR3, as DNA: TGCGCCAGCAGCTCGACCGGGGCTTGGGACTACGAGCAGTACTTC.

In regard to this clonotype: It may be a read error: a sequence one base away is much more abundant. The conserved closing phenylalanine or tryptophan is absent in this CDR3, likely reflecting a read error. The V and J genes are TRBV7-7 and TRBJ2-3; D gene unclear. The CDR3 consists of 14 residues. Germline V gene data show CDR1 as SSHAT and CDR2 as FNYEAQ (reference sequence). Between the trimmed V and J ends, which lost 5 bases and 4 bases, there was a span of 13 bases. CDR3 loop: CASSVLPVSDTQYS. The CDR3 nucleotides read TGTGCCAGCAGCGTCCTACCTGTATCAGATACGCAGTATTCT.

Only a few counts were recorded for this clonotype. This rearrangement joins TRBV10-2 to TRBJ2-7, with 8 bases aligning to TRBD2. CDR1 and CDR2 from the germline V gene are WSHSY and SAAADI. Trimming removed 4 bases from V and 0 bases from J; junction bases left unmatched: 8. This CDR3 has 16 residues. The CDR3 region has the DNA TGCGCCAGCAGTGGCGGCGAGCGGGAGTTCTCCTACGAGCAGTACTTC. Translated: CASSGGEREFSYEQYF.

In this sample, this clonotype turned up many times. The chain carries TRBV28 and TRBJ2-1; TRBD2 is a possible D gene (7 bases). Trimming stripped 3 bases from V and 0 bases from J, with 30 bases between. The germline V gene has CDR1 MDHEN and CDR2 SYDVKM. The CDR3 totals 22 residues. CDR3 DNA: TGTGCCAGCAGTTTGGAGGTGGAGGGGGGGCTCAATCATCATAGCTCCTACAATGAGCAGTTCTTC. Translation: CASSLEVEGGLNHHSSYNEQFF.

This clonotype was picked up a small number of times. V gene TRBV11-2 combines with J gene TRBJ1-3; no clear D. The CDR3 loop spans 12 amino acids. Germline-derived CDR1 and CDR2 are SGHAT and FQNNGV. Between the trimmed V and J ends, which lost 2 bases and 6 bases, there was a span of 5 bases. The CDR3 region has the DNA TGTGCCAGCAGCTTAAACCCAAACACCATATATTTT. As protein: CASSLNPNTIYF.

Turning to this clonotype: This could be a read error, since a much larger clone is one nucleotide away. The rearrangement links TRBV13 to TRBJ2-1; D unclear. Deletions cut 2 bases from V and 6 bases from J, with 20 bases between. There are 17 residues in the CDR3. The germline V gene has CDR1 PRHDT and CDR2 FYEKMQ (reference sequence). The CDR3 DNA reads as TGTGCCAGCAGCTTATCTTCGTCGGCTAGAAGATTCAATGAGCAGTTCTTC. Translating gives CASSLSSSARRFNEQFF.

The chain joins TRBV15 to TRBJ2-5; D is unclear. Trimming took 0 bases from V and 4 from J, leaving 18 bases between them. Germline V lookup: CDR1 LNHNV, CDR2 YYDKDF (reference sequence). The length of the CDR3 is 17 residues. The CDR3 region has the DNA TGTGCCACCAGCAGAGATTACGTTCGGCTGAATTCAGAGACCCAGTACTTC. Residues: CATSRDYVRLNSETQYF.

This clonotype was seen more than once but under ten times. This chain uses TRBV3-1 with TRBJ1-3; 8 bases agree with TRBD1. CDR3 length: 22 amino acids. Germline assignment: CDR1 LGHDT and CDR2 YNNKEL (reference sequence). Unmatched junction bases numbered 19, after V lost 0 bases and J lost 0 bases. The CDR3 coding sequence is TGTGCCAGCAGCCAAGATTGGGACAACACAGGGGGTGGCTTTTACTCTGGAAACACCATATATTTT. Its protein is CASSQDWDNTGGGFYSGNTIYF.

The chain couples TRBV7-9 to TRBJ2-1; 8 bases are a match to TRBD2. Germline CDR1 reads SEHNR; CDR2 reads FQNEAQ (reference sequence). J lost 4 bases, V lost 5 bases, and 7 bases had no gene match. This CDR3 comprises 15 residues. CDR3 sequence reads: CASSLSSGLYNEQFF. In DNA, the CDR3 is TGTGCCAGCAGCCTCTCTAGCGGGTTATACAATGAGCAGTTCTTC.

The table lists this clonotype with many counts. This rearrangement joins TRBV5-1 to TRBJ2-1; 9 bases line up with TRBD2. Germline lookup yields CDR1 SGHRS and CDR2 YFSETQ. This CDR3 region has 16 residues. The ends lost 2 bases at V and 5 bases at J; junction bases unmatched: 8. The CDR3 protein is CASSFSSGRRNNEQFF. CDR3 coding DNA: TGCGCCAGCAGCTTTTCAAGCGGGAGGCGGAACAATGAGCAGTTCTTC.